Following are 26 T cell receptor beta chains from one sample sequenced in a study of shared clonotypes between healthy human individuals. Positive CCR7 selection of CD45RO-negative cells yielded the naive CD8 cells, and terminally differentiated effector memory CD45RA+ cells were excluded. The table came from immunoSEQ multiplex PCR; TCRdb's copy has only in-frame clones and leaves some out. The data contain some 2,100,000 clones, approximately 94% of them singletons. Input material: naive CD8+ T cells from PBMCs. The receptors stem from a man between 18 and 35 years old in good health. Some clones in this sample may be carry-over from other donors' samples.

In this sample, this clone turned up once. The chain employs TRBV15 and TRBJ1-2, with D unclear. The germline V gene has CDR1 LNHNV and CDR2 YYDKDF (reference sequence). The CDR3 is 13 amino acids. The V end lost 1 base, the J end lost 5 bases, and 8 bases lay between the germline ends. As DNA, the CDR3 is TGTGCCACCAGCAGAGTTCCAGCGTATGGCTACACCTTC. This codes for CATSRVPAYGYTF. The complete variable domain, with remaining parts taken from reference TRBV15 and TRBJ1-2, reads DAMVIQNPRYQVTQFGKPVTLSCSQTLNHNVMYWYQQKSSQAPKLLFHYYDKDFNNEADTPDNFQSRRPNTSFCFLDIRSPGLGDTAMYLCATSRVPAYGYTFGSGTRLTVV.

This chain joins TRBV5-1 and TRBJ2-7; no clear D gene. V dropped 4 bases and J dropped 4 bases, with 18 bases sitting between them. CDR1 and CDR2 (germline): SGHRS, YFSETQ. The CDR3 sequence is 15 residues long. CDR3: CASSPRTAVFYEQYF. In DNA, the CDR3 is TGCGCCAGCAGCCCCCGGACCGCGGTGTTTTACGAGCAGTACTTC.

In this sample, this clone turned up a few times. V is TRBV2 and J is TRBJ1-1; 7 bases line up with TRBD1. This CDR3 has 13 residues. The germline V gene has CDR1 SNHLY and CDR2 FYNNEI. The J segment lost 8 bases and the V segment lost 4 bases, leaving 7 bases of the junction unmatched. CDR3 protein: CASSAYRGREAFF. The CDR3, as DNA: TGTGCCAGCAGTGCATACAGGGGCAGGGAAGCTTTCTTT.

V gene TRBV27 combines with J gene TRBJ1-3, with a possible D match to TRBD1 (6 bases). Germline assignment: CDR1 MNHEY and CDR2 SMNVEV (reference sequence). Deletions cut 2 bases from V and 3 bases from J, with 14 bases between. This CDR3 comprises 16 residues. The CDR3 here is CASSLSGRGFGNTIYF. CDR3 nucleotide sequence: TGTGCCAGCAGTTTAAGCGGCAGGGGATTTGGAAACACCATATATTTT.

This clone turned up a few times. The chain uses TRBV28 and TRBJ1-5; TRBD1 agrees at 9 bases. V lost 6 bases, J lost 6 bases, and 6 bases stayed unmatched. The CDR3 loop spans 14 amino acids. The germline V gene encodes CDR1 MDHEN and CDR2 SYDVKM. CDR3 DNA sequence: TGTGCCAGCAGCCGGTGGGACAGGGCTCAGCCCCAGCATTTT. Amino acids: CASSRWDRAQPQHF.

About this clone itself: The same CDR3 arises from other DNA sequences in this sample as well. The CDR3 loop reads CASSLVGGANYGYTF. CDR3 in DNA: TGTGCCAGCAGCTTAGTCGGGGGGGCTAACTATGGCTACACCTTC. The rearrangement uses TRBV7-9 and TRBJ1-2, with a tentative D call TRBD1 (5 bases). CDR3 length: 15 residues. The germline V gene has CDR1 SEHNR and CDR2 FQNEAQ (reference sequence). Trimming took 1 base from V and 0 from J, leaving 9 bases between them.

This rearrangement joins TRBV10-3 to TRBJ2-7; D unresolved. CDR1 and CDR2 (germline): ENHRY, SYGVKD. Trimming pared 2 bases from V and 5 bases from J, leaving 4 bases between. This CDR3 has 11 amino acids. The DNA of the CDR3 is TGTGCCATCAGTGAGAAGCACGAGCAGTACTTC. Translating gives CAISEKHEQYF.

In the case of this clone: The same CDR3 is also encoded by other DNA sequences in this sample. The V gene is TRBV9, the J gene TRBJ1-3; D remains ambiguous. The CDR3 is 15 amino acids. Looked up from germline, CDR1 is SGDLS and CDR2 is YYNGEE. The V and J ends lost 2 bases and 0 bases respectively, with 9 bases between them. CDR3 sequence (DNA): TGTGCCAGCAGCGTGGCAGGAACCTCTGGAAACACCATATATTTT. This gives the protein CASSVAGTSGNTIYF. The full variable domain, its missing parts supplied by reference TRBV9 and TRBJ1-3, is DSGVTQTPKHLITATGQRVTLRCSPRSGDLSVYWYQQSLDQGLQFLIQYYNGEERAKGNILERFSAQQFPDLHSELNLSSLELGDSALYFCASSVAGTSGNTIYFGEGSWLTVV.

This clone was detected only once. V gene TRBV2 combines with J gene TRBJ2-7, with a weak D call TRBD2 (6 bases). Trimming took 2 bases from V and 1 from J, leaving 12 bases between them. The CDR3 is 15 amino acids. The germline V gene has CDR1 SNHLY and CDR2 FYNNEI. CDR3 sequence (DNA): TGTGCCAGCAGTGAATTGGTTGGGGGGTCCTACGAGCAGTACTTC. This translates into CASSELVGGSYEQYF.

V and J are TRBV29-1 and TRBJ2-1; TRBD2 aligns across 7 bases. Germline V gives CDR1 SQVTM, CDR2 ANQGSEA. V gave up 7 bases and J gave up 6 bases; unmatched junction bases: 12. The CDR3 sequence is 14 residues long. The CDR3 DNA is TGCAGCGGATCTAGCGGAGAAGGGGTCAATGAGCAGTTCTTC. This sequence encodes CSGSSGEGVNEQFF.

The rearrangement links TRBV27 to TRBJ2-3, with 8 bases fitting TRBD2. The CDR3 extends over 16 amino acids. J lost 2 bases, V lost 0 bases, and 4 bases had no gene match. From germline, CDR1 is MNHEY and CDR2 SMNVEV (reference sequence). DNA of the CDR3: TGTGCCAGCAGTTTATCCCTAGCGGGCCCCACAGATACGCAGTATTTT. This sequence encodes CASSLSLAGPTDTQYF.

A word on this clone: Other DNA sequences from this sample encode an identical CDR3 as well. The rearrangement joins TRBV9 to TRBJ2-7; 13 bases fit TRBD2. CDR3 size: 15 residues. V was clipped by 0 bases and J by 5 bases; unmatched bases: 2. CDR1 SGDLS and CDR2 YYNGEE come from the germline V gene. The CDR3 nucleotides are TGTGCCAGCAGCGTAGCTGGGACTAGCGGGGACGAGCAGTACTTC. Protein product: CASSVAGTSGDEQYF. Full variable domain (outside the CDR3, taken from reference TRBV9 and TRBJ2-7): DSGVTQTPKHLITATGQRVTLRCSPRSGDLSVYWYQQSLDQGLQFLIQYYNGEERAKGNILERFSAQQFPDLHSELNLSSLELGDSALYFCASSVAGTSGDEQYFGPGTRLTVT.

J is TRBJ2-3 and V is TRBV28; 13 bases align to TRBD2. J gave up 4 bases and V 5 bases, and 9 bases lay outside the gene matches. CDR3 length equals 17 residues. The germline CDR1 and CDR2 sequences are MDHEN and SYDVKM. DNA of the CDR3: TGTGCCAGCAGTGCGCCCGGACTAGCGGGAGAGTCAGATACGCAGTATTTT. It codes for CASSAPGLAGESDTQYF.

The chain is built from TRBV6-5 and TRBJ2-7; D is perhaps TRBD2 (5 bases). V dropped 7 bases and J dropped 4 bases, with 17 bases sitting between them. This CDR3 is 14 amino acids long. Germline loops: CDR1 MNHEY, CDR2 SVGAGI. In DNA, the CDR3 is TGTGCCAGCACCTTCGCTCCACGGGGATACGAGCAGTACTTC. Translated: CASTFAPRGYEQYF.

The CDR3 DNA follows: TGTGCCAGCAGTTACTTCGGACAGGACTCCTACGAGCAGTACTTC. It codes for CASSYFGQDSYEQYF. V and J are TRBV27 and TRBJ2-7, with TRBD1 matching 7 bases. The length of the CDR3 is 15 residues. With 4 bases clipped from V and 0 bases from J, the junction kept 6 bases outside the gene matches. Germline V CDR1 and CDR2: MNHEY, SMNVEV (reference sequence).

The chain links TRBV2 to TRBJ2-7; tentatively, D is TRBD1 or TRBD2 (5 bases each). The CDR3 totals 15 residues. The germline CDR1 and CDR2 sequences are SNHLY and FYNNEI. Trimming pared 6 bases from V and 4 bases from J, leaving 19 bases between. CDR3 DNA sequence: TGTGCCAGCAGCCCCGGGGCAGGGACGGTGTACGAGCAGTACTTC. Translated, it gives CASSPGAGTVYEQYF. Together with reference TRBV2 and TRBJ2-7, the CDR3 gives the full variable domain: EPEVTQTPSHQVTQMGQEVILRCVPISNHLYFYWYRQILGQKVEFLVSFYNNEISEKSEIFDDQFSVERPDGSNFTLKIRSTKLEDSAMYFCASSPGAGTVYEQYFGPGTRLTVT.

V is TRBV10-3 and J is TRBJ1-5; the D is unclear. The CDR3 length is 14 residues. Trimming took off 2 bases at V and 5 bases at J, with 10 bases between the two ends. CDR1 and CDR2 (germline): ENHRY, SYGVKD. CDR3 DNA sequence: TGTGCCATCAGTGAGGAAGTGCCTTATCAGCCCCAGCATTTT. As protein: CAISEEVPYQPQHF.

J is TRBJ2-2 and V is TRBV28; D possibly matches TRBD1 or TRBD2 (5 bases each). The CDR3 length is 15 residues. Germline loops: CDR1 MDHEN, CDR2 SYDVKM. Trimming stripped 6 bases from V and 5 bases from J, with 16 bases between. CDR3 sequence reads: CASSPEGSRTGELFF. CDR3 bases: TGTGCCAGCAGCCCCGAGGGGTCACGGACCGGGGAGCTGTTTTTT. Using reference TRBV28 and TRBJ2-2 for the parts outside the CDR3, the full variable domain is DVKVTQSSRYLVKRTGEKVFLECVQDMDHENMFWYRQDPGLGLRLIYFSYDVKMKEKGDIPEGYSVSREKKERFSLILESASTNQTSMYLCASSPEGSRTGELFFGEGSRLTVL.

The chain combines TRBV29-1 with TRBJ2-2, with D perhaps TRBD1 (5 bases). Germline V gene sequence: CDR1 SQVTM, CDR2 ANQGSEA. The ends were cut back, 6 bases at V and 7 bases at J, with 9 bases in the middle. The CDR3 runs 11 residues. CDR3 DNA: TGCAGCGTCAGGGCCGACGGGGAGCTGTTTTTT. It codes for CSVRADGELFF.

The chain recombines TRBV30 with TRBJ1-1, with TRBD1 matching over 7 bases. Germline V CDR1 and CDR2: GTSNPN, SVGIG (reference sequence). The ends lost 3 bases at V and 1 base at J; junction bases unmatched: 5. The CDR3 has 14 residues. The CDR3 protein is CAWRRTGENTEAFF. The CDR3 nucleotides read TGTGCCTGGAGGAGAACAGGGGAGAACACTGAAGCTTTCTTT.

The CDR3 protein is CASSPTGGLAGGTDTQYF. The CDR3 bases are TGTGCCAGCTCACCGACGGGGGGACTAGCGGGAGGAACAGATACGCAGTATTTT. V usage is TRBV18 and J usage is TRBJ2-3, with 15 bases that match TRBD2. This CDR3 is 18 amino acids long. In germline, CDR1 is KGHSH, CDR2 LQKENI. J lost 3 bases, V lost 3 bases, and 7 bases had no gene match.

The chain links TRBV4-3 to TRBJ2-1; D remains ambiguous. Trimming cost V 0 bases and J 2 bases, with 14 bases left between them. The CDR3 is made up of 17 amino acids. The germline V gene encodes CDR1 LGHNA and CDR2 YSLEER. The CDR3, as DNA: TGCGCCAGCAGCCAAGATTTGTTTGGCACGACCTACAATGAGCAGTTCTTC. Translating it yields CASSQDLFGTTYNEQFF.

The chain is built from TRBV7-9 and TRBJ1-2, with D possibly matching TRBD1 (6 bases). CDR3 length: 13 amino acids. CDR1 is SEHNR and CDR2 is FQNEAQ in the germline V gene (reference sequence). Between the trimmed V and J ends, which lost 3 bases and 6 bases, there was a span of 11 bases. Here the CDR3 reads CASSLAGAHGYTF. The CDR3 DNA is TGTGCCAGCAGCTTGGCAGGGGCCCATGGCTACACCTTC.

The chain carries TRBV27 and TRBJ2-2, with D possibly matching TRBD2 (5 bases). CDR3 size: 15 residues. V gave up 5 bases and J gave up 4 bases, with 14 bases separating them. Per the germline V gene, CDR1 is MNHEY and CDR2 is SMNVEV (reference sequence). This CDR3 is CASSPKRGGTGELFF. The CDR3 nucleotides read TGTGCCAGCAGTCCAAAACGTGGAGGCACCGGGGAGCTGTTTTTT.

The V call is TRBV11-3, the J call TRBJ2-5, with D tentatively TRBD2 (5 bases). The CDR3 totals 13 residues. The germline CDR1 and CDR2 sequences are SGHNT and YENEEA. V shed 1 base and J shed 3 bases, with 6 bases lying between them. CDR3 coding DNA: TGTGCCAGCAGCTTAGTCGGGGAAGAGACCCAGTACTTC. Its protein is CASSLVGEETQYF.

The chain has TRBV11-2 and TRBJ1-2; D uncertain. This CDR3 has 12 residues. V was pared by 2 bases and J by 8 bases, with 9 bases between. Germline assignment: CDR1 SGHAT and CDR2 FQNNGV. CDR3 sequence reads: CASSLKPKGYTF. In DNA form, the CDR3 reads TGTGCCAGCAGCTTAAAGCCAAAAGGCTACACCTTC.